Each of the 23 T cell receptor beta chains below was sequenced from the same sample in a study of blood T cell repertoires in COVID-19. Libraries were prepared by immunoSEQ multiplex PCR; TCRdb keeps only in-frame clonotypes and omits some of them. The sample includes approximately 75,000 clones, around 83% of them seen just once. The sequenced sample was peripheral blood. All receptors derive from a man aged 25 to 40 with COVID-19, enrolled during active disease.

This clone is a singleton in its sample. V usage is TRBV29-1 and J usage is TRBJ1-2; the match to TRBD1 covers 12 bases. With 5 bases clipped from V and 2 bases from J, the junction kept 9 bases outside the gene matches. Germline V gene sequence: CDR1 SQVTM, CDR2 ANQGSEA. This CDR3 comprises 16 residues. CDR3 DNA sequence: TGCAGCGTTCTAAGAGGGGGACAGGGGGCAAACTATGGCTACACCTTC. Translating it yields CSVLRGGQGANYGYTF.

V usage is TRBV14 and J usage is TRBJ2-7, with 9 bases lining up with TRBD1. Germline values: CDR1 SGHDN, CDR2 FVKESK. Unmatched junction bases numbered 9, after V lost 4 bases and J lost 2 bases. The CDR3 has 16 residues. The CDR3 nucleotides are TGTGCCAGCAGCCCGCCCGACAGGGGGTCCCCCTACGAGCAGTACTTC. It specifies CASSPPDRGSPYEQYF.

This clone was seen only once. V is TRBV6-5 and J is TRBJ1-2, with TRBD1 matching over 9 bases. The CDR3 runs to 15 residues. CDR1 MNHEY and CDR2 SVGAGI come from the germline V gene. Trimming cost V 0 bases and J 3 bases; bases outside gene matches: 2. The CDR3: CASSYSTGGDYGYTF. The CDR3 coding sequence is TGTGCCAGCAGTTACTCGACAGGGGGGGACTATGGCTACACCTTC.

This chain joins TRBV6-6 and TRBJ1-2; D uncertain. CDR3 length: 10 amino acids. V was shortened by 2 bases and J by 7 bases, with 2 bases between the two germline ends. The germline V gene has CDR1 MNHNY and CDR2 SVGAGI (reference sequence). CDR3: CASSYLGYTF. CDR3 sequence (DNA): TGTGCCAGCAGTTACCTTGGCTACACCTTC.

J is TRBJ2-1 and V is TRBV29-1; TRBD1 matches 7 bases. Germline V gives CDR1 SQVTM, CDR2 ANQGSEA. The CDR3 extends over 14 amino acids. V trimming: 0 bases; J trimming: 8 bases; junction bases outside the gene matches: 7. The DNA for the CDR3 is TGCAGCGTTGAAGATACAGGCAGGGGGTATGAGCAGTTCTTC. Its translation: CSVEDTGRGYEQFF.

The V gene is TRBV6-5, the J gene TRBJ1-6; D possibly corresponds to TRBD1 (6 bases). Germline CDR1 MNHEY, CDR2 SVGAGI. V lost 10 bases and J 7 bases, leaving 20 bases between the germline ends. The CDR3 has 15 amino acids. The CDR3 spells CATVARGQRNSPLHF. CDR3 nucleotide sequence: TGTGCCACCGTTGCCAGGGGTCAGAGGAATTCACCCCTCCACTTT.

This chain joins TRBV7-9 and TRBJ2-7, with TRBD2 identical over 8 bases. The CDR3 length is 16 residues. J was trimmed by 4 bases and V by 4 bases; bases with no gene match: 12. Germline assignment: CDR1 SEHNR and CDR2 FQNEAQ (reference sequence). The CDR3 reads CASSSIRREGRYEQYF. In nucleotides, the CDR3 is TGTGCCAGCAGCTCCATTAGACGGGAGGGACGATACGAGCAGTACTTC.

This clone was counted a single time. This chain's CDR3 is CASSPDRILYEQYF. The CDR3, as DNA: TGTGCCAGCAGCCCAGACAGGATCCTCTACGAGCAGTACTTC. The rearrangement links TRBV7-8 to TRBJ2-7; D possibly corresponds to TRBD1 (6 bases). CDR1 and CDR2 (germline): SGHVS, FQNEAQ. The ends were cut back, 5 bases at V and 3 bases at J, with 14 bases in the middle. The CDR3 runs 14 residues.

CDR3 sequence: CASSETRRPDTQYF. The CDR3 DNA sequence: TGTGCCAGCAGTGAGACTAGAAGACCAGATACGCAGTATTTT. The chain carries TRBV28 and TRBJ2-3; D possibly corresponds to TRBD2 (6 bases). The CDR3 sequence is 14 residues long. Germline assignment: CDR1 MDHEN and CDR2 SYDVKM. Trimming pared 5 bases from V and 4 bases from J, leaving 13 bases between.

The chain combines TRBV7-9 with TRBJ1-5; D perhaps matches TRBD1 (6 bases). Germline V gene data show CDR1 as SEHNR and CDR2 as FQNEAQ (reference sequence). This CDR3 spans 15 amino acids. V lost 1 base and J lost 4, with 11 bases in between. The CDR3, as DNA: TGTGCCAGCAGCTTAGGCAGGGGAGGGAATCAGCCCCAGCATTTT. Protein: CASSLGRGGNQPQHF.

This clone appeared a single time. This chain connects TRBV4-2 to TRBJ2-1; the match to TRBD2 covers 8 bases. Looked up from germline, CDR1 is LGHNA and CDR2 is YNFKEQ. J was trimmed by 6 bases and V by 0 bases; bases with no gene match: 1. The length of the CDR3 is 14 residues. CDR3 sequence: CASSQELAVNEQFF. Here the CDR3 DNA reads TGTGCCAGCAGCCAAGAACTAGCGGTCAATGAGCAGTTCTTC.

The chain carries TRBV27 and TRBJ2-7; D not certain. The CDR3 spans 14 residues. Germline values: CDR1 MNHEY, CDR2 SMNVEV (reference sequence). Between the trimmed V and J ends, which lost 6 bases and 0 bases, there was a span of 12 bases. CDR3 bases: TGTGCCAGCAGGCCTACTACTGACTCCTACGAGCAGTACTTC. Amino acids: CASRPTTDSYEQYF.

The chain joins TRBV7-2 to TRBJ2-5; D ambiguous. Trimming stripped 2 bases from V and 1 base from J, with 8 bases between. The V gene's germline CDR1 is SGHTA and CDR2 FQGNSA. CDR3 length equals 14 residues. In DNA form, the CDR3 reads TGTGCCAGCAGCTTATTCGGTACCCAAGAGACCCAGTACTTC. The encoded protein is CASSLFGTQETQYF. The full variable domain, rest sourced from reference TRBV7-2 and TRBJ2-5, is GAGVSQSPSNKVTEKGKDVELRCDPISGHTALYWYRQSLGQGLEFLIYFQGNSAPDKSGLPSDRFSAERTGGSVSTLTIQRTQQEDSAVYLCASSLFGTQETQYFGPGTRLLVL.

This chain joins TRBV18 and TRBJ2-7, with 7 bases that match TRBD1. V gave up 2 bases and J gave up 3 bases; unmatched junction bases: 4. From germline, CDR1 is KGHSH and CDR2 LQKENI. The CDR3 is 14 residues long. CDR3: CASSPGTANYEQYF. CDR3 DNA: TGTGCCAGCTCACCAGGGACAGCCAACTACGAGCAGTACTTC.

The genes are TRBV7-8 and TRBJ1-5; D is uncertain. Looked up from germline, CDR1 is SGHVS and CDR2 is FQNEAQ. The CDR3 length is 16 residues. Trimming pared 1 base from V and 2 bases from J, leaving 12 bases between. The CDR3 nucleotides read TGTGCCAGCAGCTTAGAGAGGGTTCAGCGCAATCAGCCCCAGCATTTT. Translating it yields CASSLERVQRNQPQHF.

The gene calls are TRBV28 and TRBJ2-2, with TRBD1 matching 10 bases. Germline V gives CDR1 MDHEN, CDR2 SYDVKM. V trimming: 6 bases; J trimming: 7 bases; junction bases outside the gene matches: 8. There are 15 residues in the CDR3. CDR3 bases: TGTGCCAGCAGCGAAGACAGGGGGCGGGACGGGGAGCTGTTTTTT. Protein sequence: CASSEDRGRDGELFF.

The CDR3 is CASRGDSEQFF. In DNA form, the CDR3 reads TGTGCCAGCAGGGGGGACTCGGAGCAGTTCTTC. J is TRBJ2-1 and V is TRBV9; D is perhaps TRBD2 (6 bases). The ends were cut back, 5 bases at V and 10 bases at J, with 10 bases in the middle. There are 11 residues in the CDR3. Germline assignment: CDR1 SGDLS and CDR2 YYNGEE.

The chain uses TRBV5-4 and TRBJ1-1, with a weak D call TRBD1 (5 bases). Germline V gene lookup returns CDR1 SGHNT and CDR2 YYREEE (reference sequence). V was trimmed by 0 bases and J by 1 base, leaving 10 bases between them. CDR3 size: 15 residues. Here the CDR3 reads CASSLGGRENTEAFF. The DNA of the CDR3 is TGTGCCAGCAGCTTGGGGGGCAGGGAGAACACTGAAGCTTTCTTT.

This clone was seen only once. CDR3 residues: CASSVEGPTPTEAFF. The CDR3 nucleotides read TGTGCCAGCAGCGTAGAGGGGCCCACCCCGACTGAAGCTTTCTTT. The V gene is TRBV9, the J gene TRBJ1-1, with D possibly matching TRBD1 (5 bases). Germline CDR1 and CDR2: SGDLS and YYNGEE. This CDR3 comprises 15 residues. V was clipped by 0 bases and J by 5 bases, with 14 bases between them.

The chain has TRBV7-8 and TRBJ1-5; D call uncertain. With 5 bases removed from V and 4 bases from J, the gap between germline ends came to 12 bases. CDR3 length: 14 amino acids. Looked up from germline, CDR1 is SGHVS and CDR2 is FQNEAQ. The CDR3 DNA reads TGTGCCAGCAGCCCCTCAACCGGGAATCAGCCCCAGCATTTT. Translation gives CASSPSTGNQPQHF.

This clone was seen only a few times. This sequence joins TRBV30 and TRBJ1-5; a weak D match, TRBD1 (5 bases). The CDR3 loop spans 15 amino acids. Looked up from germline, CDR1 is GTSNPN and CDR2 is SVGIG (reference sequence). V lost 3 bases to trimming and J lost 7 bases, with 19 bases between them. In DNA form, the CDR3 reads TGTGCCTGGAGGGCCTCGGGAGGGGTTGAGCAGCCCCAGCATTTT. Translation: CAWRASGGVEQPQHF. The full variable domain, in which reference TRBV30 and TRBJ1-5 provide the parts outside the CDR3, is SQTIHQWPATLVQPVGSPLSLECTVEGTSNPNLYWYRQAAGRGLQLLFYSVGIGQISSEVPQNLSASRPQDRQFILSSKKLLLSDSGFYLCAWRASGGVEQPQHFGDGTRLSIL.

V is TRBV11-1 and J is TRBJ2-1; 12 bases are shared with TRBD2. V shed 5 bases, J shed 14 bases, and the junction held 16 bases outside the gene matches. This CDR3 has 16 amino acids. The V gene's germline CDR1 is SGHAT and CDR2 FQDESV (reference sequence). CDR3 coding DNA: TGTGCCAGCAGCATAGGCGCTGGACTAGCGGGAATGAATGAGTTCTTC. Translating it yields CASSIGAGLAGMNEFF.

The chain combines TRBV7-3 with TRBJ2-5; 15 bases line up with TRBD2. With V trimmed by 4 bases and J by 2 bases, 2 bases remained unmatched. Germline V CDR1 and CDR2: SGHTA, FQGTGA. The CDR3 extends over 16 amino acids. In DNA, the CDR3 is TGTGCCAGCAGCTCGGGACTAGCGGGGGGACAAGAGACCCAGTACTTC. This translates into CASSSGLAGGQETQYF.